Presented here are 30 T cell receptor beta chains from one specimen sequenced in a study of CD8 T cells in Susac syndrome. An amount of RNA that ranged from roughly 0.5 to 1 ug was reverse transcribed with random hexamers. TCRdb processed the immunoSEQ multiplex PCR reads anew with MiXCR; each CDR3 protein has one entry. The sample gives around 180,000 distinct CDR3 sequences, approximately 95% of which show up once; 0.16% is in the top ten. What was sequenced was CD8+ T cells from PBMCs. The receptors come from a human donor with multiple sclerosis.

The chain combines TRBV20-1 with TRBJ2-1; D remains ambiguous. The germline V gene has CDR1 DFQATT and CDR2 SNEGSKA (reference sequence). The CDR3 consists of 14 residues. V dropped 8 bases and J dropped 8 bases, with 22 bases sitting between them. CDR3 nucleotide sequence: TGCAGTTTTTCCCTGGGCGCCGTTCTGGATGAGCAGTTCTTC. Its protein is CSFSLGAVLDEQFF.

The V call is TRBV29-1, the J call TRBJ1-2; 10 bases are shared with TRBD1. The CDR3 covers 15 residues. The V gene end was trimmed by 5 bases and the J gene end by 5 bases; junction bases not matched to a gene: 11. The germline gives CDR1 SQVTM, CDR2 ANQGSEA. CDR3 in DNA: TGCAGCGTTTTCCACCGGGACAGGGGTGGGTATGGCTACACCTTC. Translating it yields CSVFHRDRGGYGYTF.

The gene calls are TRBV7-9 and TRBJ2-7, with 13 positions matching TRBD2. Germline-derived CDR1 and CDR2 are SEHNR and FQNEAQ (reference sequence). With V trimmed by 5 bases and J by 6 bases, 4 bases remained unmatched. This CDR3 is 14 amino acids long. CDR3 coding DNA: TGTGCCAGCAGCCCTGGACTAGCGGGAGCCGAGCAGTACTTC. Its translation is CASSPGLAGAEQYF. The full variable domain, in which reference TRBV7-9 and TRBJ2-7 provide the parts outside the CDR3, is DTGVSQNPRHKITKRGQNVTFRCDPISEHNRLYWYRQTLGQGPEFLTYFQNEAQLEKSRLLSDRFSAERPKGSFSTLEIQRTEQGDSAMYLCASSPGLAGAEQYFGPGTRLTVT.

The gene calls are TRBV7-2 and TRBJ2-3; D call uncertain. Per germline, CDR1 SGHTA and CDR2 FQGNSA. The CDR3 contains 15 residues. The germline V and J ends were trimmed by 7 bases and 2 bases, with 16 bases remaining between them. The CDR3 region has the DNA TGTGCCAGCAACCCTCGATGTTGCTACACAGATACGCAGTATTTT. Its translation: CASNPRCCYTDTQYF.

The chain uses TRBV21-1 and TRBJ2-1; the D call of TRBD1 is as the table states it, not checked on the DNA. TRBV21-1 is reported as a pseudogene. This CDR3 is built from 15 residues. The chain's CDR3 is CASAKPPGGVNEQFF. CDR3 nucleotides: TGTGCCAGCGCCAAGCCCCCGGGAGGTGTCAATGAGCAGTTCTTC.

The rearrangement uses TRBV29-1 and TRBJ2-7; the match to TRBD1 covers 9 bases. V was pared by 0 bases and J by 2 bases, with 5 bases of the junction left unmatched. The CDR3 spans 15 residues. From germline, CDR1 is SQVTM and CDR2 ANQGSEA. The CDR3 loop reads CSVEDRGQGPYEQYF. In DNA form, the CDR3 reads TGCAGCGTTGAAGATCGGGGACAGGGCCCCTACGAGCAGTACTTC.

The rearrangement uses TRBV20-1 and TRBJ2-1, with D maybe TRBD2 (5 bases). CDR1 and CDR2 from the germline V gene are DFQATT and SNEGSKA (reference sequence). The V end was cut by 6 bases, the J end by 0 bases, with 12 bases between. The CDR3 extends over 14 amino acids. This CDR3 reads CSAQTGISYNEQFF. In DNA form, the CDR3 reads TGCAGTGCGCAAACCGGGATCTCCTACAATGAGCAGTTCTTC.

The V gene is TRBV5-4, the J gene TRBJ2-1; D ambiguous. Trimming removed 6 bases from V and 4 bases from J, with 8 bases in between. The CDR3 contains 12 residues. The germline CDR1 and CDR2 sequences are SGHNT and YYREEE (reference sequence). The CDR3 is CASNQEYNEQFF. CDR3 sequence (DNA): TGTGCCAGCAATCAGGAGTACAATGAGCAGTTCTTC.

V and J are TRBV4-1 and TRBJ1-4; tentative D call: TRBD1 (6 bases). The CDR3 length is 15 residues. The V gene lost 5 bases and the J gene lost 4 bases, with 14 bases spanning the gap. CDR1 is MGHRA and CDR2 is YSYEKL in the germline V gene. As DNA, the CDR3 is TGCGCCAGCAGCTTAGAACAGGGCCGTAATGAAAAACTGTTTTTT. This sequence encodes CASSLEQGRNEKLFF.

V gene TRBV9 combines with J gene TRBJ2-1; no clear D gene. V was cut by 0 bases and J by 8 bases, with 6 bases left in between. The CDR3 has 12 amino acids. Germline CDR1 reads SGDLS; CDR2 reads YYNGEE. The CDR3 nucleotides are TGTGCCAGCAGCGTAGGAAGGGATGAGCAGTTCTTC. Amino acid sequence: CASSVGRDEQFF. Looking up the rest from reference TRBV9 and TRBJ2-1 gives the full variable domain: DSGVTQTPKHLITATGQRVTLRCSPRSGDLSVYWYQQSLDQGLQFLIQYYNGEERAKGNILERFSAQQFPDLHSELNLSSLELGDSALYFCASSVGRDEQFFGPGTRLTVL.

The rearrangement uses TRBV20-1 and TRBJ2-7; 14 bases agree with TRBD2. CDR1 is DFQATT, CDR2 SNEGSKA, per germline (reference sequence). There are 15 residues in the CDR3. With 5 bases clipped from V and 5 bases from J, the junction kept 8 bases outside the gene matches. The CDR3 sequence: CSASEGLAGGDEQYF. CDR3 sequence (DNA): TGCAGTGCTTCTGAAGGACTAGCGGGAGGCGACGAGCAGTACTTC.

The chain combines TRBV7-9 with TRBJ2-7, with 10 positions matching TRBD1. The CDR3 extends over 17 amino acids. The V segment lost 4 bases and the J segment 3 bases; nucleotides outside the gene matches: 12. Per germline, CDR1 SEHNR and CDR2 FQNEAQ (reference sequence). DNA for the CDR3: TGTGCCAGCAGCTGGGGACAGGGGAAACCGGGAAGCTACGAGCAGTACTTC. Its protein product is CASSWGQGKPGSYEQYF.

CDR3 residues: CSARDLGTGNEKLFF. CDR3 in DNA: TGCAGTGCTAGAGATTTGGGGACAGGGAATGAAAAACTGTTTTTT. V gene TRBV20-1 combines with J gene TRBJ1-4; TRBD1 aligns across 9 bases. The length of the CDR3 is 15 residues. Per germline, CDR1 DFQATT and CDR2 SNEGSKA (reference sequence). V dropped 0 bases and J dropped 5; count of bases not matched to a gene: 4.

V usage is TRBV27 and J usage is TRBJ2-2; TRBD2 might be the D (6 bases). V lost 2 bases and J 7 bases, leaving 11 bases between the germline ends. The CDR3 contains 14 residues. Germline V gene data show CDR1 as MNHEY and CDR2 as SMNVEV (reference sequence). The CDR3 sequence: CASSLQGLDGELFF. The CDR3 nucleotides are TGTGCCAGCAGTTTACAGGGACTGGACGGGGAGCTGTTTTTT.

The chain joins TRBV5-1 to TRBJ1-2; TRBD1 might be the D (5 bases). The CDR3 totals 15 residues. V was cut by 6 bases and J by 1 base, with 16 bases left in between. Germline CDR1 is SGHRS and CDR2 is YFSETQ. The DNA for the CDR3 is TGCGCCAGCACTCGGGCCGCAAGGGGTAACTATGGCTACACCTTC. It translates to CASTRAARGNYGYTF.

CDR3 nucleotides: TGCAGTGCTTTTCGGGGAGGGCCCGACGAGCAGTACTTC. This encodes CSAFRGGPDEQYF. This rearrangement joins TRBV20-1 to TRBJ2-7; 7 bases fit TRBD2. The CDR3 is 13 amino acids. Germline V gene sequence: CDR1 DFQATT, CDR2 SNEGSKA (reference sequence). V shed 5 bases, J shed 5 bases, and the junction held 9 bases outside the gene matches.

The chain joins TRBV20-1 to TRBJ2-1; 10 bases agree with TRBD2. J lost 3 bases, V lost 5 bases, and 1 base had no gene match. CDR3 length: 13 amino acids. CDR1 is DFQATT, CDR2 SNEGSKA, per germline (reference sequence). The CDR3 sequence: CSAGLADYNEQFF. In DNA, the CDR3 is TGCAGTGCTGGACTAGCGGACTACAATGAGCAGTTCTTC.

The V and J genes are TRBV7-3 and TRBJ2-3; the D gene is possibly TRBD2 (6 bases). V lost 6 bases and J 8 bases, leaving 21 bases between the germline ends. CDR1 and CDR2 from the germline V gene are SGHTA and FQGTGA. This CDR3 has 15 amino acids. This CDR3 reads CASSSGLGKGGTQYF. DNA of the CDR3: TGTGCCAGCAGTTCGGGACTGGGAAAAGGTGGTACGCAGTATTTT.

The gene calls are TRBV28 and TRBJ2-5, with 12 bases fitting TRBD2. The CDR3 runs 16 residues. The germline V gene encodes CDR1 MDHEN and CDR2 SYDVKM. J lost 1 base, V lost 5 bases, and 5 bases had no gene match. The CDR3 DNA reads TGTGCCAGCAGTCAACTAGCGGGAGGCCTCCAAGAGACCCAGTACTTC. Protein sequence: CASSQLAGGLQETQYF.

The J gene is TRBJ1-4, the V gene TRBV7-8; weak D call: TRBD1 (6 bases). Germline lookup yields CDR1 SGHVS and CDR2 FQNEAQ. The germline V and J ends were trimmed by 5 bases and 0 bases, with 19 bases remaining between them. The CDR3 is made up of 18 amino acids. CDR3 amino acids: CASSADSGARATNEKLFF. The CDR3 nucleotides read TGTGCCAGCAGCGCGGATTCGGGGGCGCGGGCAACTAATGAAAAACTGTTTTTT.

The J gene is TRBJ2-7, the V gene TRBV5-6; maybe TRBD2 (6 bases). The germline V and J ends were trimmed by 4 bases and 6 bases, with 11 bases remaining between them. Per germline, CDR1 SGHDT and CDR2 YYEEEE. The CDR3 totals 12 residues. The CDR3 region is CASSAGRPEQYF. In nucleotides, the CDR3 is TGTGCCAGCAGCGCGGGACGGCCCGAGCAGTACTTC.

This clonotype was counted only a few times. The rearrangement uses TRBV5-4 and TRBJ1-5; 8 bases are a match to TRBD1. This CDR3 region has 15 residues. The J segment lost 4 bases and the V segment lost 5 bases, leaving 8 bases of the junction unmatched. Germline CDR1 is SGHNT and CDR2 is YYREEE (reference sequence). CDR3 residues: CASSYGQGVNQPQHF. The CDR3 bases are TGTGCCAGCAGTTACGGACAGGGTGTAAATCAGCCCCAGCATTTT.

The V gene is TRBV4-1, the J gene TRBJ1-1, with unresolved D. CDR1 is MGHRA and CDR2 is YSYEKL in the germline V gene. V was pared by 0 bases and J by 2 bases, with 4 bases between. The CDR3 is 13 residues long. The CDR3 sequence: CASSQDHNTEAFF. CDR3 sequence (DNA): TGCGCCAGCAGCCAAGATCACAACACTGAAGCTTTCTTT.

The chain has TRBV24-1 and TRBJ2-3; D ambiguous. Trimming left V 4 bases short and J 4 bases short, with 8 bases between. This CDR3 has 13 residues. CDR1 is KGHDR, CDR2 SFDVKD, per germline. DNA for the CDR3: TGTGCCACCAGTGAACCGTACCCAGATACGCAGTATTTT. This translates into CATSEPYPDTQYF.

The CDR3 DNA reads as TGTGCCACCGCAGAGCGGGTTATCTCCTACGAGCAGTACTTC. Translated: CATAERVISYEQYF. The chain combines TRBV28 with TRBJ2-7; possible D gene TRBD2, 6 bases. The CDR3 loop spans 14 amino acids. Germline V gene data show CDR1 as MDHEN and CDR2 as SYDVKM. The V end lost 10 bases, the J end lost 0 bases, and 16 bases lay between the germline ends.

This clonotype occurred once. The gene calls are TRBV3-1 and TRBJ1-1; no definite D call. Between the trimmed V and J ends, which lost 1 base and 0 bases, there was a span of 6 bases. The germline gives CDR1 LGHDT, CDR2 YNNKEL (reference sequence). The CDR3 runs 14 residues. CDR3 sequence (DNA): TGTGCCAGCAGCCAAGTGGGATTGAACACTGAAGCTTTCTTT. This gives the protein CASSQVGLNTEAFF. Drawing the rest from reference TRBV3-1 and TRBJ1-1, the complete variable domain is DTAVSQTPKYLVTQMGNDKSIKCEQNLGHDTMYWYKQDSKKFLKIMFSYNNKELIINETVPNRFSPKSPDKAHLNLHINSLELGDSAVYFCASSQVGLNTEAFFGQGTRLTVV.

The chain recombines TRBV4-1 with TRBJ1-1; D gene ambiguous. V shed 3 bases and J shed 1 base, with 9 bases lying between them. The CDR3 is made up of 14 amino acids. Germline V gives CDR1 MGHRA, CDR2 YSYEKL. The CDR3: CASSQFSQNTEAFF. Written as DNA, the CDR3 is TGCGCCAGCAGCCAGTTCTCACAGAACACTGAAGCTTTCTTT.

The rearrangement links TRBV9 to TRBJ2-3; TRBD1 matches 11 bases. Germline values: CDR1 SGDLS, CDR2 YYNGEE. The V and J ends lost 2 bases and 2 bases, in that order; junction bases with no gene match: 4. The CDR3 consists of 16 residues. The CDR3 is CASSVDGQGATDTQYF. For the CDR3, the DNA is TGTGCCAGCAGCGTTGACGGACAGGGGGCCACAGATACGCAGTATTTT.

The rearrangement uses TRBV29-1 and TRBJ1-2; D remains unclear. Germline V gene lookup returns CDR1 SQVTM and CDR2 ANQGSEA. V lost 7 bases and J lost 4, with 19 bases in between. This CDR3 comprises 14 residues. CDR3 residues: CSASDEAGPYGYTF. CDR3 in DNA: TGCAGCGCATCCGACGAAGCCGGCCCCTATGGCTACACCTTC.

The V call is TRBV7-2, the J call TRBJ2-7; tentatively, D is TRBD2 (6 bases). Germline CDR1 and CDR2: SGHTA and FQGNSA. This CDR3 region has 15 residues. Trimming pared 1 base from V and 3 bases from J, leaving 13 bases between. CDR3 DNA: TGTGCCAGCAGCTTAGTGGGCGGGGAGAGCTACGAGCAGTACTTC. Translating it yields CASSLVGGESYEQYF.